The sequence of this T cell receptor beta chain was determined in a study of shared clonotypes between healthy human individuals. Study conclusions and caveats: It was the non-shared clonotypes that had lower generation probabilities than clonotypes shared by all four donors.

Several immunoSEQ plates held equal portions of the genomic DNA taken from each subset. The data were produced by immunoSEQ multiplex PCR, yet TCRdb's version contains in-frame clones alone and is incomplete. The table lists hundreds of thousands of clones, about 96% of them singletons. Between the trimmed V and J ends, which lost 3 bases and 0 bases, there was a span of 15 bases. Germline-derived CDR1 and CDR2 are WNHNN and SYGVQD (reference sequence). CDR3 length: 16 residues. The CD4+ fraction was divided into a CD45RA+ naive subset and a CD45RA-negative memory subset. Worth noting for this clone: The antigen is not known.

The chain links TRBV10-1 to TRBJ2-7, with D perhaps given as TRBD1 or TRBD2 (5 bases each). The source is a woman in her thirties in good health. Input material: naive CD4+ T cells sorted from blood. Subset indicated: CD45RA+ positively selected. The chain's CDR3 is CASSDSPWGNSYEQYF. The CDR3, as DNA: TGCGCCAGCAGTGATTCCCCCTGGGGGAACTCCTACGAGCAGTACTTC.